This T cell receptor (beta chain) was found in a study of shared clonotypes between healthy human individuals. Clones were sequenced by immunoSEQ multiplex PCR, and TCRdb holds only the in-frame ones, with some missing. The sample has 450,000 to 650,000 clones, roughly four fifths seen once. J was trimmed by 8 bases and V by 5 bases; bases with no gene match: 11. The CDR3 spans 14 residues. Germline loops: CDR1 LNHNV, CDR2 YYDKDF (reference sequence). Sequenced input: PBMCs. This clonotype was obtained from a middle-aged woman in good health. Some clones in this sample may be carry-over from other donors' samples. This sequence joins TRBV15 and TRBJ2-7, with TRBD2 matching 8 bases. The CDR3 nucleotides are TGTGCCACCAGCCAACCCGCGGGGGGCGACAAGCAGTACTTC. As protein: CATSQPAGGDKQYF.